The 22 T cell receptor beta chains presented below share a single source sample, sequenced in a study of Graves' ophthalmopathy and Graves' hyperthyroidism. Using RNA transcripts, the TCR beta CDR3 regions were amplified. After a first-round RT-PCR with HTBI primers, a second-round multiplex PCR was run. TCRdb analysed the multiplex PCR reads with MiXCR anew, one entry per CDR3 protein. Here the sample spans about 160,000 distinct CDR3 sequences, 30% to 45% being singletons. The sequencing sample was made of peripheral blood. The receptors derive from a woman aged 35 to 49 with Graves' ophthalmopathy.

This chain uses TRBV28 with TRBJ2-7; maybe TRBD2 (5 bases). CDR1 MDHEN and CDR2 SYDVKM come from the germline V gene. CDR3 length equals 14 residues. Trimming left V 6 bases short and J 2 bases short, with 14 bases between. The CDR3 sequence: CASSPLLVAYEQYF. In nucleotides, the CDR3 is TGTGCCAGCAGCCCCCTACTAGTTGCCTACGAGCAGTACTTC.

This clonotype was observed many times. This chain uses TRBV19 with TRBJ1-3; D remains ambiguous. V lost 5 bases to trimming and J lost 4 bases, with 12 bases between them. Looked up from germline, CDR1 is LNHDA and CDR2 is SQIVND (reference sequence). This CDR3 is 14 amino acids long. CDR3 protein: CASSDPFGGNTIYF. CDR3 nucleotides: TGTGCCAGTAGTGACCCTTTTGGAGGAAACACCATATATTTT.

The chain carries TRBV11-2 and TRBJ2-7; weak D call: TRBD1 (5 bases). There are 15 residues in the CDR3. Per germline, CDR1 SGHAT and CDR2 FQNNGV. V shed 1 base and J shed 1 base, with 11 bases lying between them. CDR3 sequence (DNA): TGTGCCAGCAGCTTAGGGGCAGGGCCTTCCTACGAGCAGTACTTC. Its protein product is CASSLGAGPSYEQYF.

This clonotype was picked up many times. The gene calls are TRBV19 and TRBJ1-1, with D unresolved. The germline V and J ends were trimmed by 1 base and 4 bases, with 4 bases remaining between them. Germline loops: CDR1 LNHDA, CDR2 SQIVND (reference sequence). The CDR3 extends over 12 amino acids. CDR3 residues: CASSIGATEAFF. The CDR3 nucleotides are TGTGCCAGTAGTATAGGAGCCACTGAAGCTTTCTTT.

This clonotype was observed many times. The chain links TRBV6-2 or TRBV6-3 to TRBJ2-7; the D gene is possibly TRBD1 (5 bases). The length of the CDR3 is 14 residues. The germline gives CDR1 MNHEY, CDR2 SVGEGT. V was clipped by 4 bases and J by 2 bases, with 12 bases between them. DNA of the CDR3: TGTGCCAGCAGTTTCCCAGGGCTCCCCTACGAGCAGTACTTC. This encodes CASSFPGLPYEQYF.

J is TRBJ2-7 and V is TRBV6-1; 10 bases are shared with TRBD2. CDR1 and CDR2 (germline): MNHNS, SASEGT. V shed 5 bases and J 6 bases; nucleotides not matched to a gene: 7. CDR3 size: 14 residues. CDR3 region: CASSPVAGGGEQYF. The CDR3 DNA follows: TGTGCCAGCAGTCCCGTAGCGGGAGGCGGCGAGCAGTACTTC.

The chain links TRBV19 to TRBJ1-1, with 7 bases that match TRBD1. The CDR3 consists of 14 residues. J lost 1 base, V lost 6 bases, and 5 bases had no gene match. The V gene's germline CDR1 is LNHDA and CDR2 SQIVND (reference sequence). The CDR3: CASRVRQGNTEAFF. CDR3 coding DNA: TGTGCCAGTAGAGTTAGACAGGGGAACACTGAAGCTTTCTTT.

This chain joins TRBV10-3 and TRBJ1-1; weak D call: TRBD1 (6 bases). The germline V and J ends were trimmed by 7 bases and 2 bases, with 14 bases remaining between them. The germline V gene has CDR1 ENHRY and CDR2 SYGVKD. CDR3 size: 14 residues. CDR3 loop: CAIMRGASNTEAFF. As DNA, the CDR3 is TGTGCCATCATGCGGGGGGCCTCCAACACTGAAGCTTTCTTT.

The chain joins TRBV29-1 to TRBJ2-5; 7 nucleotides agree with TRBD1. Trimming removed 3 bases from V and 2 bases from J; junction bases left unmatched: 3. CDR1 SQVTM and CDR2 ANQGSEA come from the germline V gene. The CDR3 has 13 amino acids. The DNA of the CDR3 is TGCAGCGTTGAGGGGACAGTACAAGAGACCCAGTACTTC. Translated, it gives CSVEGTVQETQYF.

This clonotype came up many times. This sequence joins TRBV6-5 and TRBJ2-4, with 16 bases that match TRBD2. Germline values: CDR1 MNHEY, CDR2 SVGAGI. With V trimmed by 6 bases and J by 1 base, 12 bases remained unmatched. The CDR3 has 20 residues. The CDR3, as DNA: TGTGCCAGCAGCTATCCCGGGACTAGCGGGGGGGATATGGCCAAAAACATTCAGTACTTC. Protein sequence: CASSYPGTSGGDMAKNIQYF.

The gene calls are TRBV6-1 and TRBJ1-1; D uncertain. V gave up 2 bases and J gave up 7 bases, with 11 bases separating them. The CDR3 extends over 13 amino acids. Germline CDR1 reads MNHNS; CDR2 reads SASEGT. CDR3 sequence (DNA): TGTGCCAGCAGTGAACAACTGGGGATTGAAGCTTTCTTT. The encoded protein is CASSEQLGIEAFF.

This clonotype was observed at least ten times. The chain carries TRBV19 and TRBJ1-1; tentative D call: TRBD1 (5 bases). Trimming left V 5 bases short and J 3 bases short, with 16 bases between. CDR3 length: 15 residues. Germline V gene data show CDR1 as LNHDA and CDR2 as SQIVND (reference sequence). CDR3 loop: CASSPDPRGDTEAFF. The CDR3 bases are TGTGCCAGTAGTCCAGACCCAAGAGGGGACACTGAAGCTTTCTTT.

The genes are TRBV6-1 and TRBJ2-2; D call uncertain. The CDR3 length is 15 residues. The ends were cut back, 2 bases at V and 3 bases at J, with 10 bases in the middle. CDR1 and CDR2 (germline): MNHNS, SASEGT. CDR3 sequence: CASSESFGDTGELFF. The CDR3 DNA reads TGTGCCAGCAGTGAAAGTTTTGGGGACACCGGGGAGCTGTTTTTT.

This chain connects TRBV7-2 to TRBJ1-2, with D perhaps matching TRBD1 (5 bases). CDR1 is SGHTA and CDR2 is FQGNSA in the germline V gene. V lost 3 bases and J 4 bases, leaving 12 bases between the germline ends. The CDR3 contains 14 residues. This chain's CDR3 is CASSFPGLGYGYTF. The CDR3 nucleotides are TGTGCCAGCAGCTTTCCAGGGCTCGGCTATGGCTACACCTTC.

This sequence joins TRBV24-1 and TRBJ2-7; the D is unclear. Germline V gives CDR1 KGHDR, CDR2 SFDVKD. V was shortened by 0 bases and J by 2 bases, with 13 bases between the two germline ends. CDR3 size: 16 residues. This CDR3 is CATSDLPGRRTYEQYF. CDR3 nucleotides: TGTGCCACCAGTGATTTGCCCGGGCGGCGTACCTACGAGCAGTACTTC.

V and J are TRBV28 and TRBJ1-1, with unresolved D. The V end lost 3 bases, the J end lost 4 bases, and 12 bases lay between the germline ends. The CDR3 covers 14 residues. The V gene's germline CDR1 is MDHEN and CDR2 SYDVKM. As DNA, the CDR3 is TGTGCCAGCAGTTTTCGGGTAGGTTCCACTGAAGCTTTCTTT. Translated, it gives CASSFRVGSTEAFF.

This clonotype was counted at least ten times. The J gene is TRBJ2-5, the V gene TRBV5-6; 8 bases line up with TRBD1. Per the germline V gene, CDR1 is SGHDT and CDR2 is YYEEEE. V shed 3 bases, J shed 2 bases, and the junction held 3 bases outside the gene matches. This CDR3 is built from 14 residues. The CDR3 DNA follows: TGTGCCAGCAGCTATAGGGACAGGCAAGAGACCCAGTACTTC. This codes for CASSYRDRQETQYF.

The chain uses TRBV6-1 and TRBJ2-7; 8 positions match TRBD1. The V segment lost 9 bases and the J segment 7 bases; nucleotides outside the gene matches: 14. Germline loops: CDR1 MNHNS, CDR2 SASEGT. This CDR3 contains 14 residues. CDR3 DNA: TGTGCCAGTAAGACAACCCAGGGGGCGGGGGAGCAGTACTTC. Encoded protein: CASKTTQGAGEQYF.

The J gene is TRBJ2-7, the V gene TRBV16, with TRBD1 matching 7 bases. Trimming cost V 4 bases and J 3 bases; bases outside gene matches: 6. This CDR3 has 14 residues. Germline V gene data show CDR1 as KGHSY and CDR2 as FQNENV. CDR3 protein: CASSLGQRGYEQYF. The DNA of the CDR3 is TGTGCCAGCAGCCTGGGACAGAGAGGCTACGAGCAGTACTTC. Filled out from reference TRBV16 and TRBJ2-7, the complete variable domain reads GEEVAQTPKHLVRGEGQKAKLYCAPIKGHSYVFWYQQVLKNEFKFLISFQNENVFDETGMPKERFSAKCLPNSPCSLEIQATKLEDSAVYFCASSLGQRGYEQYFGPGTRLTVT.

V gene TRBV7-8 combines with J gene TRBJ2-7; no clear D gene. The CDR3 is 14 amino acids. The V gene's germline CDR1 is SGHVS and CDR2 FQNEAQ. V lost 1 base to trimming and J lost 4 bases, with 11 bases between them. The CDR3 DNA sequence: TGTGCCAGCAGCTTAGACCCCCTTACGTACGAGCAGTACTTC. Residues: CASSLDPLTYEQYF.

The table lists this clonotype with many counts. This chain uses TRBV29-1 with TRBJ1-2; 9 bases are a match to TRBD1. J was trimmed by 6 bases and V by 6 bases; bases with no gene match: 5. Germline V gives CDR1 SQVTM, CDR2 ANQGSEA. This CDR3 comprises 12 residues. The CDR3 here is CSVYGDRDGYTF. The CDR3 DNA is TGCAGCGTCTATGGGGACAGGGATGGCTACACCTTC.

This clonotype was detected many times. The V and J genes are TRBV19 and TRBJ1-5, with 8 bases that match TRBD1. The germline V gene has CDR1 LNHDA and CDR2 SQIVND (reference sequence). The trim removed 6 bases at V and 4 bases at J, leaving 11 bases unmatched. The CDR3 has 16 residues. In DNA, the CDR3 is TGTGCCAGTAGGATTGGACAGGGAGGATTTAATCAGCCCCAGCATTTT. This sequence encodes CASRIGQGGFNQPQHF.